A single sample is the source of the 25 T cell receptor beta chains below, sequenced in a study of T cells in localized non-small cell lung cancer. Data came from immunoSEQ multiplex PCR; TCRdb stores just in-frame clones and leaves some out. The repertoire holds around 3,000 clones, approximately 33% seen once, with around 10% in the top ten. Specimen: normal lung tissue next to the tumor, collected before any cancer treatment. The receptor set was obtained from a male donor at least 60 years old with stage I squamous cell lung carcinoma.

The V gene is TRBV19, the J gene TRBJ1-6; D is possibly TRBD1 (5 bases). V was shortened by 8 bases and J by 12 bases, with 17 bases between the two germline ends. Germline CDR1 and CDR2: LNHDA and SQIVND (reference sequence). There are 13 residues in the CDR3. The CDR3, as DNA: TGTGCCAGTTTGGGCCAGGGAGATTTACCCCTCCACTTT. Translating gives CASLGQGDLPLHF. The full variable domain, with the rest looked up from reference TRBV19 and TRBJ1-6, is DGGITQSPKYLFRKEGQNVTLSCEQNLNHDAMYWYRQDPGQGLRLIYYSQIVNDFQKGDIAEGYSVSREKKESFPLTVTSAQKNPTAFYLCASLGQGDLPLHFGNGTRLTVT.

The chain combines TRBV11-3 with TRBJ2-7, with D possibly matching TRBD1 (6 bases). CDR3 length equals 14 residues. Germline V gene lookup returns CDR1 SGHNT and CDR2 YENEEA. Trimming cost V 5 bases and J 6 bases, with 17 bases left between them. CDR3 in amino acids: CASSSGQTPGEQYF. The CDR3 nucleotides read TGTGCCAGCAGCAGCGGACAGACCCCCGGCGAGCAGTACTTC.

The CDR3 here is CASSPTGQGTGELFF. The CDR3 DNA reads TGTGCCAGCAGCCCCACGGGACAGGGGACCGGGGAGCTGTTTTTT. The chain carries TRBV11-3 and TRBJ2-2, with TRBD1 matching over 10 bases. The CDR3 is made up of 15 amino acids. The V segment lost 5 bases and the J segment 5 bases; nucleotides outside the gene matches: 5. CDR1 and CDR2 (germline): SGHNT, YENEEA.

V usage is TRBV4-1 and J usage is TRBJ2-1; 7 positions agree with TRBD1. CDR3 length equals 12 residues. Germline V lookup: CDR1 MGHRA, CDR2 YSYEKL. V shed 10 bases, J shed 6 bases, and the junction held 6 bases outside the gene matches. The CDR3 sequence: CATGTAGNEQFF. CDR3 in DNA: TGCGCCACCGGGACAGCAGGCAATGAGCAGTTCTTC.

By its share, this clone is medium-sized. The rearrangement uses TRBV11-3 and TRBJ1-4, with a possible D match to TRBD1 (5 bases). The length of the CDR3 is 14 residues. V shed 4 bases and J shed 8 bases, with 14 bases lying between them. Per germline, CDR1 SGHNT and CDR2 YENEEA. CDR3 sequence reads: CASSSGRIKEKLFF. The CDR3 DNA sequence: TGTGCCAGCAGCTCGGGACGGATCAAAGAAAAACTGTTTTTT.

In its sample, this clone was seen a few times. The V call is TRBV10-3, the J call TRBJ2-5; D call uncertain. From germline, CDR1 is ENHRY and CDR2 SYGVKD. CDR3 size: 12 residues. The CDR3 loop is CATKSVGSTQYF. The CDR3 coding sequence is TGTGCTACGAAAAGTGTAGGATCGACCCAGTACTTC.

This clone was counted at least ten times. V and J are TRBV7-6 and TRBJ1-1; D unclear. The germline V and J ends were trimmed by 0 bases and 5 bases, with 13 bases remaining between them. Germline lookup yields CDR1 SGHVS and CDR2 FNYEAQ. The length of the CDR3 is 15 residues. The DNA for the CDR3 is TGTGCCAGCAGCTTAGCTTACGGGGATCTTACTGAAGCTTTCTTT. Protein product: CASSLAYGDLTEAFF.

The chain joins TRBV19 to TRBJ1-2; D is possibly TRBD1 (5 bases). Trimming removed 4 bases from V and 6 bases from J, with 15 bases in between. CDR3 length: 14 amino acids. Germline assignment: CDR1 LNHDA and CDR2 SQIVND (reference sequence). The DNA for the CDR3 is TGTGCCAGTAGTACTGCCCCGGACAACCATGGCTACACCTTC. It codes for CASSTAPDNHGYTF.

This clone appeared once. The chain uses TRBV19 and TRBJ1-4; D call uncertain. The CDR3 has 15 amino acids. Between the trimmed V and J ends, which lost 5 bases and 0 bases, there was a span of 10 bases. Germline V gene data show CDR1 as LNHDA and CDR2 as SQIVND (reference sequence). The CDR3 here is CASSDNFATNEKLFF. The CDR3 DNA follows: TGTGCCAGTAGTGACAATTTTGCAACTAATGAAAAACTGTTTTTT.

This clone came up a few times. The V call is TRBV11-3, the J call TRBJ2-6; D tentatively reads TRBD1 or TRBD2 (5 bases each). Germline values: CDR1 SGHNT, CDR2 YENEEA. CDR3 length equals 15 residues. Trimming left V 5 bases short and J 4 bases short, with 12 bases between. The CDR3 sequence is CASSPGTLGANVLTF. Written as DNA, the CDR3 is TGTGCCAGCAGCCCGGGGACCTTAGGGGCCAACGTCCTGACTTTC.

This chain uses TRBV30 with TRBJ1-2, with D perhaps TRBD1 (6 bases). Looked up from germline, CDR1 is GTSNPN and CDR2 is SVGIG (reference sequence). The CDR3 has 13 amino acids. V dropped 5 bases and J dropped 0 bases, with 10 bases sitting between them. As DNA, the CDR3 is TGTGCCTGGGAAACAGGGACTAACTATGGCTACACCTTC. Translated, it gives CAWETGTNYGYTF.

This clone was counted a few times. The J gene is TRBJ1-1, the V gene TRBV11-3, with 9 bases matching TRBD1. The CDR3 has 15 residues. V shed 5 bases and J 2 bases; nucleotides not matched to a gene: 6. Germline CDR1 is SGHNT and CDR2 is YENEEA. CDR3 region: CASSQEGQGNTEAFF. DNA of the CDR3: TGTGCCAGCAGCCAGGAGGGACAGGGAAACACTGAAGCTTTCTTT.

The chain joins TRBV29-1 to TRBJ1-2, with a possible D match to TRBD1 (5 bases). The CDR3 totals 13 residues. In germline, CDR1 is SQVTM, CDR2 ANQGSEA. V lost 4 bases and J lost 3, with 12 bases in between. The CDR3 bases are TGCAGCGTTGGACAGCGCAGGGACTATGGCTACACCTTC. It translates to CSVGQRRDYGYTF.

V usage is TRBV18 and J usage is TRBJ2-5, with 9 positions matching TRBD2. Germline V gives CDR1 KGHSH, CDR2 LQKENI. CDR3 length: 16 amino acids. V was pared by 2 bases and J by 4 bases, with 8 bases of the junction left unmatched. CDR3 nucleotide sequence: TGTGCCAGCTCACCAGTAGCGGGGGCTGGCGGAGAGACCCAGTACTTC. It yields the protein CASSPVAGAGGETQYF.

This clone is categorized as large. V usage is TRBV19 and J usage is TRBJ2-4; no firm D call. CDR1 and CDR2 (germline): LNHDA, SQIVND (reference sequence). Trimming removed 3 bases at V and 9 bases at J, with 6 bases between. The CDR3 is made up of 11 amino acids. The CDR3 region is CASSIGPIQYF. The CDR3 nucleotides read TGTGCCAGTAGTATCGGGCCCATTCAGTACTTC.

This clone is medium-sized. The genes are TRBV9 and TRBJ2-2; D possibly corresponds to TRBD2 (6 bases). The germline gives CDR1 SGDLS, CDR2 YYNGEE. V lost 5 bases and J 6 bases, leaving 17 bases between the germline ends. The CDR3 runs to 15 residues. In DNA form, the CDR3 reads TGTGCCAGCAGTGAAGCTTCACTAGCTGCCGGGGAGCTGTTTTTT. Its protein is CASSEASLAAGELFF.

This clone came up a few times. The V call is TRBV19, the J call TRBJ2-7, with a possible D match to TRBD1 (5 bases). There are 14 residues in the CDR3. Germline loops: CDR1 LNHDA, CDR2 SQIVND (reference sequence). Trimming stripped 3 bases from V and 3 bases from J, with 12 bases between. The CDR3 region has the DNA TGTGCCAGTAGTATTAGGGGCAGCTACTACGAGCAGTACTTC. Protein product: CASSIRGSYYEQYF.

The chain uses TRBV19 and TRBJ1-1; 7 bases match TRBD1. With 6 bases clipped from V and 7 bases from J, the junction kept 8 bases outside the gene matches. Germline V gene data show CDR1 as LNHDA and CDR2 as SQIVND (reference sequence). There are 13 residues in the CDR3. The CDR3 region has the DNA TGTGCCAGTAGCGGAACAGGGGACGGTGAAGCTTTCTTT. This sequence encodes CASSGTGDGEAFF. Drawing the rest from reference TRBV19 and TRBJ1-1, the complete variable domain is DGGITQSPKYLFRKEGQNVTLSCEQNLNHDAMYWYRQDPGQGLRLIYYSQIVNDFQKGDIAEGYSVSREKKESFPLTVTSAQKNPTAFYLCASSGTGDGEAFFGQGTRLTVV.

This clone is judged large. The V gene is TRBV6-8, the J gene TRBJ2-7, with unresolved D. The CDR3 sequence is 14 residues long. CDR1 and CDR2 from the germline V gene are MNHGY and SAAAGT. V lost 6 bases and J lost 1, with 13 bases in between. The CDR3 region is CASRREPVSYEQYF. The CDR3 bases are TGTGCCAGCAGACGTGAACCAGTTTCCTACGAGCAGTACTTC.

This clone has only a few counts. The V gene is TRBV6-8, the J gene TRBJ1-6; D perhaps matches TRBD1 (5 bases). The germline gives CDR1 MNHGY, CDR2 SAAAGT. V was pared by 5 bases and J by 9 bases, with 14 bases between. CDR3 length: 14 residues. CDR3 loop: CASSRGGSSSPLHF. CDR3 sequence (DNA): TGTGCCAGCAGTCGCGGGGGGTCTAGTTCACCCCTCCACTTT.

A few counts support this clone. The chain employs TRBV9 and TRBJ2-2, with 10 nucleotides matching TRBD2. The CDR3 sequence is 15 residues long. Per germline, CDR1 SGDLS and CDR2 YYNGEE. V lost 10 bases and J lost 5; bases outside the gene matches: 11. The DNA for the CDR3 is TGTGCCGGTAGCGGGGGGCAAGCGCTGACCGGGGAGCTGTTTTTT. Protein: CAGSGGQALTGELFF.

For the CDR3, the DNA is TGTGCCAGTAGTATATGGGCTGACACTGAAGCTTTCTTT. It translates to CASSIWADTEAFF. J is TRBJ1-1 and V is TRBV19, with unresolved D. The germline V gene encodes CDR1 LNHDA and CDR2 SQIVND (reference sequence). This CDR3 comprises 13 residues. Deletions cut 2 bases from V and 3 bases from J, with 7 bases between.

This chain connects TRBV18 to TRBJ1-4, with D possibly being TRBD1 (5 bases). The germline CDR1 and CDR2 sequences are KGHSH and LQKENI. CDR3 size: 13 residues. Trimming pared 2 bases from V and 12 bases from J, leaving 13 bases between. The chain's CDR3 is CASSPSGAVELFF. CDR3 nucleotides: TGTGCCAGCTCACCATCTGGGGCAGTCGAACTGTTTTTT.

The CDR3 region has the DNA TGTGCCTGGAGTGTCATGGCGGGGGGGGAAGAGACCCAGTACTTC. This gives the protein CAWSVMAGGEETQYF. The chain recombines TRBV30 with TRBJ2-5; 9 positions agree with TRBD2. Germline V gene lookup returns CDR1 GTSNPN and CDR2 SVGIG (reference sequence). V was clipped by 0 bases and J by 3 bases; unmatched bases: 5. The CDR3 runs to 15 residues.

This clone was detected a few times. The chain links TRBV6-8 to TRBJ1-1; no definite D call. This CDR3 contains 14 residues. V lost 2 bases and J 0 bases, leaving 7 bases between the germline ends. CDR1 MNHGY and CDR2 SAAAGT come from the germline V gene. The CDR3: CASSYEGMNTEAFF. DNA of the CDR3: TGTGCCAGCAGTTACGAGGGCATGAACACTGAAGCTTTCTTT.